A single T cell receptor (beta chain) is shown here with its context. The source of the sample is a study of CD8 T cells in Susac syndrome. Per germline, CDR1 LGHDT and CDR2 YNNKEL (reference sequence). The CDR3 runs 13 residues. With V trimmed by 6 bases and J by 3 bases, 4 bases remained unmatched. Random hexamers primed reverse transcription of about 0.45 to 1 ug RNA. TCRdb used MiXCR to reprocess the immunoSEQ multiplex PCR reads, holding one entry per CDR3 protein. The repertoire includes under 200,000 distinct CDR3 sequences, around 94% of them detected once, and roughly 0.14% sits in the top ten.

The clonotype was recovered from a human donor in good health. Sequenced sample: CD4+ T cells from PBMCs. The chain combines TRBV3-1 with TRBJ1-2, with 7 bases that match TRBD1. CDR3 coding DNA: TGTGCCAGCAGAGTTACAGGGGACTATGGCTACACCTTC. It yields the protein CASRVTGDYGYTF.